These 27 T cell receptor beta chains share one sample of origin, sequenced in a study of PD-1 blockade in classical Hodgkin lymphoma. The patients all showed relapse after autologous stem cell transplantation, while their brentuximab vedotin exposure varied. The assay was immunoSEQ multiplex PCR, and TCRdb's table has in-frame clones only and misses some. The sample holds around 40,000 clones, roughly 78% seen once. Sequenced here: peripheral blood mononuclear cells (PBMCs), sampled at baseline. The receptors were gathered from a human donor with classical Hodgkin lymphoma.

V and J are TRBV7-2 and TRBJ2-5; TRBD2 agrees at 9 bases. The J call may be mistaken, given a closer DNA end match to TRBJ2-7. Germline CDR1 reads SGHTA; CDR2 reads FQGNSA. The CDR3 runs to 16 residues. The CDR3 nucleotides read TGTGCCAGCAGCTTAGGTTGGGCTAGCGGGAACCACGAGCAGTACTTC. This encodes CASSLGWASGNHEQYF.

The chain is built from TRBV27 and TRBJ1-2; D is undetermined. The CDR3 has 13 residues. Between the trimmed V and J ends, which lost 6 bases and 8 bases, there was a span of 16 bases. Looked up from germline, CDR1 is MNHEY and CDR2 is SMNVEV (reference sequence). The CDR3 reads CASRSLSGSGYTF. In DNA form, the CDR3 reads TGTGCCAGCAGATCCTTAAGTGGGAGCGGCTACACCTTC.

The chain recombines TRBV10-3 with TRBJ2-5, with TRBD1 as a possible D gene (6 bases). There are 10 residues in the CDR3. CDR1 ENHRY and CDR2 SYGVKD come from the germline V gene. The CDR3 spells CLQGAETQYF. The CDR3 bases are TGTTTACAGGGCGCGGAGACCCAGTACTTC.

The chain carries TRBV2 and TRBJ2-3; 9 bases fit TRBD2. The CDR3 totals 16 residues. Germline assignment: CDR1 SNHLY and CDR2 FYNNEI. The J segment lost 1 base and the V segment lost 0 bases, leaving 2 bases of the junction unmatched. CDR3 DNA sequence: TGTGCCAGCAGTGAAGCGAGGACTAGCGGCACAGATACGCAGTATTTT. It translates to CASSEARTSGTDTQYF. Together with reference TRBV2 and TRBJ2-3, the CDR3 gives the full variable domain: EPEVTQTPSHQVTQMGQEVILRCVPISNHLYFYWYRQILGQKVEFLVSFYNNEISEKSEIFDDQFSVERPDGSNFTLKIRSTKLEDSAMYFCASSEARTSGTDTQYFGPGTRLTVL.

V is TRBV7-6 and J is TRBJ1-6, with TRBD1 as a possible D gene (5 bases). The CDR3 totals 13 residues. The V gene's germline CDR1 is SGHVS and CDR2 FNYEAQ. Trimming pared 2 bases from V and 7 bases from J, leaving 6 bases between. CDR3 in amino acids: CASSLSGNSPLHF. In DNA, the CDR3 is TGTGCCAGCAGCTTATCAGGGAATTCACCCCTCCACTTT.

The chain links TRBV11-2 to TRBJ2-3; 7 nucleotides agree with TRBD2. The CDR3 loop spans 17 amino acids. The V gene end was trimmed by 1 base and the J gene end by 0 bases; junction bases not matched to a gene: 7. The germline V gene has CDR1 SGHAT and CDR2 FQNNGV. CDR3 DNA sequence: TGTGCCAGCAGCTTAGTGACTAGCAAACTCAGCACAGATACGCAGTATTTT. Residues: CASSLVTSKLSTDTQYF.

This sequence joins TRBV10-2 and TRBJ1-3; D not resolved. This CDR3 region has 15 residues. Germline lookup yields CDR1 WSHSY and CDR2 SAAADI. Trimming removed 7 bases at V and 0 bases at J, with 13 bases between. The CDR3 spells CASKSSGFSGNTIYF. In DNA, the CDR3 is TGCGCCAGCAAAAGTTCGGGGTTCTCTGGAAACACCATATATTTT.

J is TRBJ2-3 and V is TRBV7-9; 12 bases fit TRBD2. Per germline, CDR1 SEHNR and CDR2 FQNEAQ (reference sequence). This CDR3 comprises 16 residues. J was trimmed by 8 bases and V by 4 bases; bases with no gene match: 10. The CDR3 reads CASSSLAGGTGGTQYF. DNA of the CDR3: TGTGCCAGCAGCTCACTAGCGGGGGGTACCGGGGGTACGCAGTATTTT.

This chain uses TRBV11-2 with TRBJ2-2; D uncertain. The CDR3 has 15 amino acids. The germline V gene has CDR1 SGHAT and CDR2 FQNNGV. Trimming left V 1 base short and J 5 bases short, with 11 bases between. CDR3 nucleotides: TGTGCCAGCAGCTTAGCCAGACATATTACCGGGGAGCTGTTTTTT. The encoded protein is CASSLARHITGELFF. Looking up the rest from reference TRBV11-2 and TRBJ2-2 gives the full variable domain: EAGVAQSPRYKIIEKRQSVAFWCNPISGHATLYWYQQILGQGPKLLIQFQNNGVVDDSQLPKDRFSAERLKGVDSTLKIQPAKLEDSAVYLCASSLARHITGELFFGEGSRLTVL.

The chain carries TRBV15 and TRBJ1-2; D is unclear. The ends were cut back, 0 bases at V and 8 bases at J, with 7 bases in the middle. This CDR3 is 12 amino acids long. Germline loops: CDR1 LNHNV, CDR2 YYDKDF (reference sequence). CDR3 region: CATSRDQPGYTF. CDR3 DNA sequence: TGTGCCACCAGCAGAGATCAACCCGGCTACACCTTC.

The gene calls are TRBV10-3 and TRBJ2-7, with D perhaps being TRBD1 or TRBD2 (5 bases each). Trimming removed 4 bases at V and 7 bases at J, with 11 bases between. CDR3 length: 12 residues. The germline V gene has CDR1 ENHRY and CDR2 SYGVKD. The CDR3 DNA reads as TGTGCCATCAGTGTCGGGGCGGAAGAGCAGTACTTC. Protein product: CAISVGAEEQYF.

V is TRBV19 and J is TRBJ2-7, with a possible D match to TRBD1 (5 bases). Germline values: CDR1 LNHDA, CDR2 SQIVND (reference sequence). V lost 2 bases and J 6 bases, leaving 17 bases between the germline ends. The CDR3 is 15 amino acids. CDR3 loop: CASSINPSGSTEQYF. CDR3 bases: TGTGCCAGTAGTATAAATCCTTCAGGGTCGACCGAGCAGTACTTC.

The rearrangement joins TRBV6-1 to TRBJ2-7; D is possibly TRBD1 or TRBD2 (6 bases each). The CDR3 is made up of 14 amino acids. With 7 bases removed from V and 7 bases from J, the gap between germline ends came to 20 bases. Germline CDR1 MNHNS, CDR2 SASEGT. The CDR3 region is CASILGGGPLEQYF. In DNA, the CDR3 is TGTGCCAGCATCCTTGGAGGGGGACCTCTGGAGCAGTACTTC.

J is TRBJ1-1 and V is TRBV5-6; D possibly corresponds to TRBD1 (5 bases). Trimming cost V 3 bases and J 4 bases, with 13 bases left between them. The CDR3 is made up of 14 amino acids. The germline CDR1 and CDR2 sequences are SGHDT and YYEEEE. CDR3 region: CASSSAGWTTEAFF. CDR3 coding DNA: TGTGCCAGCAGCTCAGCAGGGTGGACCACTGAAGCTTTCTTT.

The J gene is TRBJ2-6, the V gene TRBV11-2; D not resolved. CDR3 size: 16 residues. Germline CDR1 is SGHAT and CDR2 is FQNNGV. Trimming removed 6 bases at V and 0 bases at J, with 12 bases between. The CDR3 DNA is TGTGCCAGCAGGGATAAACACCGCTCTGGGGCCAACGTCCTGACTTTC. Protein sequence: CASRDKHRSGANVLTF.

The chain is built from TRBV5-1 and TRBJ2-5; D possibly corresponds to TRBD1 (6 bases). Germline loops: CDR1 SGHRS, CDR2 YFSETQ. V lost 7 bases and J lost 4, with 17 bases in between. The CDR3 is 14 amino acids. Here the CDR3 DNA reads TGCGCCAGCGGGGGCGACTCGGTCCGAGAGACCCAGTACTTC. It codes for CASGGDSVRETQYF.

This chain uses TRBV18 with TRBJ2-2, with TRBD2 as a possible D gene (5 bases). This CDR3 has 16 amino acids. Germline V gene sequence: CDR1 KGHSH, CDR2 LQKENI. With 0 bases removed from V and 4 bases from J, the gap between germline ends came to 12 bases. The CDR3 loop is CASSPPRGTSTGELFF. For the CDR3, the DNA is TGTGCCAGCTCACCACCACGGGGTACTAGCACCGGGGAGCTGTTTTTT.

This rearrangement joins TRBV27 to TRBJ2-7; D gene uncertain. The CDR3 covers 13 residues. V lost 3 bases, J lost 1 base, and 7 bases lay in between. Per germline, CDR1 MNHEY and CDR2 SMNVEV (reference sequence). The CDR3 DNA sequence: TGTGCCAGCAGTTTGGCAGTTTCCTACGAGCAGTACTTC. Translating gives CASSLAVSYEQYF.

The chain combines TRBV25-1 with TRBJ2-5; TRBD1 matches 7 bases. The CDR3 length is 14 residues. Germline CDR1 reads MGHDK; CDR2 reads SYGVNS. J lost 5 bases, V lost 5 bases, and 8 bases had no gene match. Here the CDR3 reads CASSPDRVGETQYF. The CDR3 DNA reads TGTGCCAGCAGTCCCGACAGGGTGGGCGAGACCCAGTACTTC. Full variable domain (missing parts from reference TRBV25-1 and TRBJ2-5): EADIYQTPRYLVIGTGKKITLECSQTMGHDKMYWYQQDPGMELHLIHYSYGVNSTEKGDLSSESTVSRIRTEHFPLTLESARPSHTSQYLCASSPDRVGETQYFGPGTRLLVL.

The CDR3 spells CASRGEGQGFLTEAFF. CDR3 coding DNA: TGTGCCAGCAGGGGAGAAGGACAGGGATTTCTGACTGAAGCTTTCTTT. This rearrangement joins TRBV5-8 to TRBJ1-1, with 8 nucleotides matching TRBD1. Germline V lookup: CDR1 SGHTS, CDR2 YDEGEE. The CDR3 loop spans 16 amino acids. V lost 5 bases and J lost 5; bases outside the gene matches: 14.

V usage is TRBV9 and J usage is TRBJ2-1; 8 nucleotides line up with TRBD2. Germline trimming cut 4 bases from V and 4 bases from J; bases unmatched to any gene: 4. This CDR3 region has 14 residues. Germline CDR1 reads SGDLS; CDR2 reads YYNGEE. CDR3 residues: CASSPAGAYNEQFF. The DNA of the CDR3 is TGTGCCAGCAGCCCAGCGGGGGCGTACAATGAGCAGTTCTTC.

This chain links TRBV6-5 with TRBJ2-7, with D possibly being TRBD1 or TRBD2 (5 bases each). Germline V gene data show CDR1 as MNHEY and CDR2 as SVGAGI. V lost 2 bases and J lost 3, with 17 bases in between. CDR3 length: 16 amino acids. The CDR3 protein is CASSYGQGEIGYEQYF. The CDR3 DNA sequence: TGTGCCAGCAGTTACGGGCAGGGAGAGATAGGCTACGAGCAGTACTTC.

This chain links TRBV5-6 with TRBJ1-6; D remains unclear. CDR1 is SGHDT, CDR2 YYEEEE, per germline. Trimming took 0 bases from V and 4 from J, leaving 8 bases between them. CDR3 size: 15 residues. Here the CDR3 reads CASSLGAPYNSPLHF. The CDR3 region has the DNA TGTGCCAGCAGCTTGGGTGCCCCTTATAATTCACCCCTCCACTTT.

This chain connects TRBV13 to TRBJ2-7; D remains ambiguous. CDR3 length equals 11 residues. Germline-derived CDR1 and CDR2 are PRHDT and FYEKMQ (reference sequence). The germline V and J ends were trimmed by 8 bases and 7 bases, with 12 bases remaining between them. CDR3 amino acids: CASGPLGEQYF. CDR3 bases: TGTGCCAGCGGCCCTCTCGGGGAGCAGTACTTC.

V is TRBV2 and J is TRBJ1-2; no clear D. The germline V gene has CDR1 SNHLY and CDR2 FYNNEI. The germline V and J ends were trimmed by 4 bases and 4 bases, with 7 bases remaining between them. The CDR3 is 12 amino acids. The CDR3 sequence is CASSGAVYGYTF. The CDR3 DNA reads TGTGCCAGCAGTGGGGCAGTCTATGGCTACACCTTC.

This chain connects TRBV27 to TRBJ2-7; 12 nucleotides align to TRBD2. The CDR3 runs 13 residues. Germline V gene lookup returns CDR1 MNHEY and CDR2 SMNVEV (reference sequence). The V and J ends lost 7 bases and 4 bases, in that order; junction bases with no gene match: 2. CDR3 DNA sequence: TGTGCCAGCACCGGACTAGCGGGGTACGAGCAGTACTTC. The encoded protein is CASTGLAGYEQYF.

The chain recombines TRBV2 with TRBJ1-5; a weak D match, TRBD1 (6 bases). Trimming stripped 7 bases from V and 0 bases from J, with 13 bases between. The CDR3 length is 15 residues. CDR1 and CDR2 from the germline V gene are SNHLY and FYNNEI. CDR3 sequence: CASIMDRYSNQPQHF. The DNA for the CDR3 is TGTGCCAGCATAATGGACAGATATAGCAATCAGCCCCAGCATTTT. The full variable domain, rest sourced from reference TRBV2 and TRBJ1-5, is EPEVTQTPSHQVTQMGQEVILRCVPISNHLYFYWYRQILGQKVEFLVSFYNNEISEKSEIFDDQFSVERPDGSNFTLKIRSTKLEDSAMYFCASIMDRYSNQPQHFGDGTRLSIL.